This T cell receptor (beta chain) originates from a study of CD8 T cells in ankylosing spondylitis. Study-level results: Within ankylosing spondylitis blood, a TCR beta motif made up of eight highly homologous variants appeared to be characteristic.

This clonotype was detected only a few times. Its antigen is unidentified. A single record per CDR3 protein comes from TCRdb applying MiXCR to the 5' RACE reads. This repertoire shows 200,000 to 250,000 distinct CDR3 sequences, about a sixth found once; its top ten account for approximately 42%. The CDR3 sequence is 12 residues long. V was shortened by 3 bases and J by 8 bases, with 13 bases between the two germline ends. CDR1 and CDR2 from the germline V gene are DFQATT and SNEGSKA (reference sequence). The TCR sequence derives from a male donor with ankylosing spondylitis. Sequencing was carried out using blood, either unsorted or a sorted T cell fraction (not recorded which). The chain has TRBV20-1 and TRBJ1-2, with D hard to call. The CDR3 nucleotides read TGCAGTGCTAGTATGGAGGGTATAGGCTACACCTTC. Amino acid sequence: CSASMEGIGYTF.